The T cell receptor beta chain described here comes from a study of cytomegalovirus exposure and HLA in healthy donors. J was trimmed by 4 bases and V by 10 bases; bases with no gene match: 9. Looked up from germline, CDR1 is MDHEN and CDR2 is SYDVKM. The CDR3 consists of 15 residues. The PCR made use of 60 Vbeta and 13 Jbeta primers. In the authors' methods: As a later analysis found, there were approximately 80 million unique TCR beta chains, of which roughly 11 million were shared. The method was immunoSEQ multiplex PCR; TCRdb's version includes in-frame clones alone and lacks a portion of them. D and trimming come from the DNA, and the V and J calls and clone size come from that table. The sample yields 200,000 to 250,000 clones, around four fifths seen once.

The sequencing sample was made of PBMCs. J is TRBJ2-2 and V is TRBV28, with TRBD1 matching 10 bases. The clonotype was recovered from a woman in her thirties or forties in good health and CMV-seronegative. CDR3 in DNA: TGTGCCATTGGACAGGGGGGAGTGGGCACCGGGGAGCTGTTTTTT. Translation gives CAIGQGGVGTGELFF.